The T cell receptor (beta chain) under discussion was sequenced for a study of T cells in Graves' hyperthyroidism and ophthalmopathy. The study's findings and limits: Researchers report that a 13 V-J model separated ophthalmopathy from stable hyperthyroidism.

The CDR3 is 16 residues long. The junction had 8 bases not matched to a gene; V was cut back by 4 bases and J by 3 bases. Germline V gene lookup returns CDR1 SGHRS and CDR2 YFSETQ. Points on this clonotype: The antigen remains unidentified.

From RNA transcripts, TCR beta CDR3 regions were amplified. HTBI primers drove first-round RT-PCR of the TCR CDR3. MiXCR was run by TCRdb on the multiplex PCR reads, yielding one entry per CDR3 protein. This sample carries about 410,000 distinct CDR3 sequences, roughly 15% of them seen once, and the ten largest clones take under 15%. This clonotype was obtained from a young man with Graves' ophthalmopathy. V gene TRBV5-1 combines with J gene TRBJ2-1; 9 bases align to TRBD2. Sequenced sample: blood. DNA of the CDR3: TGCGCCAGCAGCCCGAGGACTAGCGACGACTACAATGAGCAGTTCTTC. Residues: CASSPRTSDDYNEQFF.